Listed below are T cell receptor beta chains from one sample, sequenced in a study of blood T cell repertoires in COVID-19. TCRdb's copy holds only in-frame clones and misses some; the assay was immunoSEQ multiplex PCR. Among over 100,000 clones, 70% to 90% were seen once, and the ten largest hold 1.3% to 1.5%. Material: peripheral blood. The receptors derive from a man aged 35-49 years with acute or convalescent COVID-19. CDR3s include the opening cysteine and the closing phenylalanine or tryptophan. The D gene is left open where the match is weak. Some rows have no size entry. The others give once, few or many, or a class for an expanded clone.

clone_size	j_call	v_call	d_call	cdr3_aa	cdr3_nt
.	TRBJ2-1	TRBV10-1	TRBD2	CASSSRSGRINEQFF	TGCGCCAGCAGCTCGAGGAGCGGGAGAATTAATGAGCAGTTCTTC
.	TRBJ1-5	TRBV6-5	.	CATHAGAGNQPQHF	TGTGCCACTCATGCAGGGGCTGGCAATCAGCCCCAGCATTTT
.	TRBJ1-5	TRBV6-6	TRBD1	CASSYGQGMDQPQHF	TGTGCCAGCAGTTATGGACAGGGCATGGATCAGCCCCAGCATTTT
.	TRBJ2-7	TRBV11-1	TRBD2	CASSANLAGAGWQYF	TGTGCCAGCAGCGCAAACCTAGCGGGGGCCGGGTGGCAGTACTTC
.	TRBJ2-1	TRBV11-2	TRBD2	CASSPLAGGPYNEQFF	TGTGCCAGCAGCCCACTAGCGGGAGGCCCCTACAATGAGCAGTTCTTC
once	TRBJ1-5	TRBV25-1	TRBD1	CASSEDRGNQPQHF	TGTGCCAGCAGTGAGGACAGGGGCAATCAGCCCCAGCATTTT
.	TRBJ1-4	TRBV24-1	TRBD1	CATSGTGTGEEKLFF	TGTGCCACCAGTGGGACCGGGACAGGGGAAGAAAAACTGTTTTTT
.	TRBJ1-1	TRBV6-5	.	CASRGDTLNTEAFF	TGTGCCAGCAGGGGGGACACCCTGAACACTGAAGCTTTCTTT
.	TRBJ2-2	TRBV27	TRBD1	CASSLGTVNTGELFF	TGTGCCAGCAGTTTAGGGACAGTGAACACCGGGGAGCTGTTTTTT
.	TRBJ2-5	TRBV28	.	CASSYGQETQYF	TGTGCCAGCAGTTACGGGCAAGAGACCCAGTACTTC
.	TRBJ1-3	TRBV27	.	CASSPTRAGNTIYF	TGTGCCAGCAGTCCGACGCGGGCCGGAAACACCATATATTTT
.	TRBJ2-7	TRBV6-5	.	CASSYWLDGFYEQYF	TGTGCCAGCAGTTACTGGTTAGACGGGTTCTACGAGCAGTACTTC
.	TRBJ1-2	TRBV6-1	.	CASSELGRVEGYGYTF	TGTGCCAGCAGTGAATTGGGTAGGGTAGAGGGCTATGGCTACACCTTC